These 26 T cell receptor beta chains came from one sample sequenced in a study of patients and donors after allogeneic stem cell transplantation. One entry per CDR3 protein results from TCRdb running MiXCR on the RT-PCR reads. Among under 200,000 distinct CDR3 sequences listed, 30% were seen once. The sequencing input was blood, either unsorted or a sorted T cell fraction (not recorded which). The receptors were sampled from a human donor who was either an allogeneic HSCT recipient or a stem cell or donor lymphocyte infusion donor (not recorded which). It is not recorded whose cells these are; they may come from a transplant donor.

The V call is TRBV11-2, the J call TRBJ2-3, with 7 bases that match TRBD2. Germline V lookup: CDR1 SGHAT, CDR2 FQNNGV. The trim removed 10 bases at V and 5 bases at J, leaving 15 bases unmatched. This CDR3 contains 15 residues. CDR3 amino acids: CATLRAGAVRDTQYF. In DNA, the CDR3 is TGTGCCACCCTCAGGGCGGGAGCCGTCAGAGATACGCAGTATTTT.

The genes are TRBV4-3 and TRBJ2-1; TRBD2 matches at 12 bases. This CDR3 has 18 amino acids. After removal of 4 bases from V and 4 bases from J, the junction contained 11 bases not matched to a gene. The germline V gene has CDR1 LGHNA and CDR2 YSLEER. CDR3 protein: CASSPSGLAGWGYNEQFF. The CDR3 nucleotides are TGCGCCAGCAGCCCCTCCGGACTAGCGGGATGGGGGTACAATGAGCAGTTCTTC.

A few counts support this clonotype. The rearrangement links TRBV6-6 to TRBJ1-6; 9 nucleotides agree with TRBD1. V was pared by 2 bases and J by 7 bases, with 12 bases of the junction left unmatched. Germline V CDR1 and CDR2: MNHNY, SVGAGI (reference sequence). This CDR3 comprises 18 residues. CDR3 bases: TGTGCCAGCAGTTACGGGACAGGGTGGGGTTTGGGCAATTCACCCCTCCACTTT. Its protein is CASSYGTGWGLGNSPLHF.

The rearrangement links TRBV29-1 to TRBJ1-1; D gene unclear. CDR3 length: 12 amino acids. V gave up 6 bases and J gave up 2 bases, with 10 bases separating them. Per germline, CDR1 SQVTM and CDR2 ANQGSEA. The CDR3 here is CSVGRSNTEAFF. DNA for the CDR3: TGCAGCGTGGGCAGGTCCAACACTGAAGCTTTCTTT.

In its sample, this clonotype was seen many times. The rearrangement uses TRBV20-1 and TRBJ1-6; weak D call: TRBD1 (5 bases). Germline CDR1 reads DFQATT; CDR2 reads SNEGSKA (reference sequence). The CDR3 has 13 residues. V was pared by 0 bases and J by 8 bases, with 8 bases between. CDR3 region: CSARDRDHSPLHF. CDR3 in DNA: TGCAGTGCTAGAGACAGGGATCATTCACCCCTCCACTTT.

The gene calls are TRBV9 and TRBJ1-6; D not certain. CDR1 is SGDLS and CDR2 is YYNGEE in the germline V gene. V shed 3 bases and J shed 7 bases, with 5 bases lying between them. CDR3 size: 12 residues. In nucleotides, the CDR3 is TGTGCCAGCAGCGAGGGAAATTCACCCCTCCACTTT. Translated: CASSEGNSPLHF.

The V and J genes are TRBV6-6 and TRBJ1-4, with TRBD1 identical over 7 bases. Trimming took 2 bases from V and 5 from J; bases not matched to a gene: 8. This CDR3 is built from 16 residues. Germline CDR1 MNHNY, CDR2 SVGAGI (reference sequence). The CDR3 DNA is TGTGCCAGCAGTTACCCCACAGGGGTCTCGAATGAAAAACTGTTTTTT. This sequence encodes CASSYPTGVSNEKLFF.

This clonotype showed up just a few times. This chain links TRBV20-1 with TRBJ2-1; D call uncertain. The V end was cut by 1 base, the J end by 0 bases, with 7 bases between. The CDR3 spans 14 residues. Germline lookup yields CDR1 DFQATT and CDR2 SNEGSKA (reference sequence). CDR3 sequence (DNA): TGCAGTGCTAGAGTAACCCGCTCCTACAATGAGCAGTTCTTC. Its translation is CSARVTRSYNEQFF.

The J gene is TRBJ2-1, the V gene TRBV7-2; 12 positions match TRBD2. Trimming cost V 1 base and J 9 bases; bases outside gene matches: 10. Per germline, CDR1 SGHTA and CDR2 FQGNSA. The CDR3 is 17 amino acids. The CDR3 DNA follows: TGTGCCAGCAGCTTAGTTTGGGCGACTAGCGGGAGAGCTGAGCAGTTCTTC. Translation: CASSLVWATSGRAEQFF.

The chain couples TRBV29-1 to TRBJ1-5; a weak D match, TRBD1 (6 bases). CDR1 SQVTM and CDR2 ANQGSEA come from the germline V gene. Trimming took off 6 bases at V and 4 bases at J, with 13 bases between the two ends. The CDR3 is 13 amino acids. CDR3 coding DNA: TGCAGCGTCCGACAGGCGTTAAATCAGCCCCAGCATTTT. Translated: CSVRQALNQPQHF.

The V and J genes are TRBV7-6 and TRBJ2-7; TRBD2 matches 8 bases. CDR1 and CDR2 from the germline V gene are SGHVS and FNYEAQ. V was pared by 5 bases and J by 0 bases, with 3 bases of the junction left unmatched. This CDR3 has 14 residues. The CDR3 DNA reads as TGTGCCAGCAGCGTAAGCGGGAGCTCCTACGAGCAGTACTTC. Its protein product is CASSVSGSSYEQYF. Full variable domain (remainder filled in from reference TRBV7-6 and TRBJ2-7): GAGVSQSPRYKVTKRGQDVALRCDPISGHVSLYWYRQALGQGPEFLTYFNYEAQQDKSGLPNDRFSAERPEGSISTLTIQRTEQRDSAMYRCASSVSGSSYEQYFGPGTRLTVT.

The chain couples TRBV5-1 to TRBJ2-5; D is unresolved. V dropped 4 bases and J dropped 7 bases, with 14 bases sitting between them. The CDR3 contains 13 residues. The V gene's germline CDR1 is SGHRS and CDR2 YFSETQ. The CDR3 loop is CASSQDTPGTQYF. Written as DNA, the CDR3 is TGCGCCAGCAGCCAAGACACCCCAGGGACCCAGTACTTC.

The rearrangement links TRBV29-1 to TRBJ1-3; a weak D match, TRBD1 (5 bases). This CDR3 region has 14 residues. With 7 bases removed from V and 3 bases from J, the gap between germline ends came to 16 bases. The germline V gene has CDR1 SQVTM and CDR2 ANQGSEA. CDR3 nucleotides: TGCAGCGACCAGGGTAGGCGGTTTGGAAACACCATATATTTT. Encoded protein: CSDQGRRFGNTIYF.

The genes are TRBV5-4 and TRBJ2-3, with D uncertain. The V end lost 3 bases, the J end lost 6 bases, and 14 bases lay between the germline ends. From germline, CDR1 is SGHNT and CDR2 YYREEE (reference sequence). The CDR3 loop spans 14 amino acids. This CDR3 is CASSSRTQADTQYF. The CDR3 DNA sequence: TGTGCCAGCAGCTCTCGAACCCAGGCGGATACGCAGTATTTT.

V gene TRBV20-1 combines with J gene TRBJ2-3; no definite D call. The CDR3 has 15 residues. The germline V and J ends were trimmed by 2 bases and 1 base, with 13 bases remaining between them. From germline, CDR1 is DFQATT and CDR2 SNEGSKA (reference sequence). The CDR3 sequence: CSARMATRGTDTQYF. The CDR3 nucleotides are TGCAGTGCTAGAATGGCTACCCGCGGCACAGATACGCAGTATTTT.

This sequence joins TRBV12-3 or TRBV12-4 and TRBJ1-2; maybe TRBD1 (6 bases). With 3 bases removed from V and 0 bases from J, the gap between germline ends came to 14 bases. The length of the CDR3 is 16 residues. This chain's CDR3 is CASSFVQGPSNYGYTF. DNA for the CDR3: TGTGCCAGCAGTTTCGTTCAGGGGCCTTCTAACTATGGCTACACCTTC.

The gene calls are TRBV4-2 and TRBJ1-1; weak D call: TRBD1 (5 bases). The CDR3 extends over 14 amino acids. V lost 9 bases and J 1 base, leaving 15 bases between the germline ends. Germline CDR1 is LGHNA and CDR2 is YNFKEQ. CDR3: CASLGPRPNTEAFF. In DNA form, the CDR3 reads TGTGCCAGTCTGGGACCCAGGCCGAACACTGAAGCTTTCTTT.

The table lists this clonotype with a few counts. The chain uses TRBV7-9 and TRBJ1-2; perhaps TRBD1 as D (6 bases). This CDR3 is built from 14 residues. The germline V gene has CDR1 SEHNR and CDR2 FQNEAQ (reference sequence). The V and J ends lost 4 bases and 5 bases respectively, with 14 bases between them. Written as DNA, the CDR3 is TGTGCCAGCAGCTCTACAGGGTTGGCTTATGGCTACACCTTC. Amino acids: CASSSTGLAYGYTF.

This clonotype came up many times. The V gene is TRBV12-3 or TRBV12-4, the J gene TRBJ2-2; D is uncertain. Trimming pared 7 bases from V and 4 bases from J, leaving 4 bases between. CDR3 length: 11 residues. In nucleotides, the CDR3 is TGTGCCAGCATGTTCACCGGGGAGCTGTTTTTT. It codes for CASMFTGELFF.

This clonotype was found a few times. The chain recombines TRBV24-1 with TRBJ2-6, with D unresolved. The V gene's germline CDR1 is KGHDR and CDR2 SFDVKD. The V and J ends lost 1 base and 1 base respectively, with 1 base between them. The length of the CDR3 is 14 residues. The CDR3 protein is CATSDFSGANVLTF. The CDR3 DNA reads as TGTGCCACCAGTGATTTTTCTGGGGCCAACGTCCTGACTTTC.

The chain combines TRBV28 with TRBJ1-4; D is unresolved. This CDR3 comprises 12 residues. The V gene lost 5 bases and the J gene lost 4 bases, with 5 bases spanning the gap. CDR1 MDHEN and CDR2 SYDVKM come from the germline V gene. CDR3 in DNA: TGTGCCAGCAGTATCTATAATGAAAAACTGTTTTTT. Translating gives CASSIYNEKLFF.

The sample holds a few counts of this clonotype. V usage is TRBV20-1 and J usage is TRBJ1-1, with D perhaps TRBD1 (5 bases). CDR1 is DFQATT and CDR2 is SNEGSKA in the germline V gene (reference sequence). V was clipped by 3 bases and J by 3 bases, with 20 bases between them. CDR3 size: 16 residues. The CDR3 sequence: CSASLVGVLLHTEAFF. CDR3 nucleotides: TGCAGTGCTAGTTTGGTAGGGGTCCTTTTGCACACTGAAGCTTTCTTT.

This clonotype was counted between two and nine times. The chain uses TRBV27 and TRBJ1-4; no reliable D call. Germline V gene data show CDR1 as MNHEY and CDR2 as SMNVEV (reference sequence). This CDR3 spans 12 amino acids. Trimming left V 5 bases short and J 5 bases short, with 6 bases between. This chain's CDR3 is CASSARNEKLFF. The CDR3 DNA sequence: TGTGCCAGCAGTGCCCGAAATGAAAAACTGTTTTTT.

The CDR3 bases are TGTGCCAGCAGCTTGGTGTGGGAGGGCCGCTACGAGCAGTACTTC. Amino acids: CASSLVWEGRYEQYF. This chain links TRBV5-6 with TRBJ2-7, with 7 bases matching TRBD2. Germline loops: CDR1 SGHDT, CDR2 YYEEEE. The V segment lost 0 bases and the J segment 3 bases; nucleotides outside the gene matches: 6. The CDR3 has 15 amino acids.

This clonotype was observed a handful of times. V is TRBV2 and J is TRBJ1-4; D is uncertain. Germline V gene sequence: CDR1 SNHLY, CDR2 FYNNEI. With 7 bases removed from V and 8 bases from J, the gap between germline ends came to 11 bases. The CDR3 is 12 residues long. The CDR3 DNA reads TGTGCCAGCAAACCGGTGGAGGAAAAACTGTTTTTT. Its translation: CASKPVEEKLFF. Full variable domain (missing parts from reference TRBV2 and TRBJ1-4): EPEVTQTPSHQVTQMGQEVILRCVPISNHLYFYWYRQILGQKVEFLVSFYNNEISEKSEIFDDQFSVERPDGSNFTLKIRSTKLEDSAMYFCASKPVEEKLFFGSGTQLSVL.

This CDR3 reads CSARNLLNTEAFF. The CDR3 DNA is TGCAGTGCTAGGAATCTATTAAACACTGAAGCTTTCTTT. The genes are TRBV20-1 and TRBJ1-1; D is ambiguous. CDR3 size: 13 residues. Germline assignment: CDR1 DFQATT and CDR2 SNEGSKA (reference sequence). Between the trimmed V and J ends, which lost 3 bases and 2 bases, there was a span of 10 bases.